These T cell receptor beta chains were read from a single sample in a study of CD8 T cells in ankylosing spondylitis. MiXCR was run by TCRdb on the 5' RACE reads, yielding one entry per CDR3 protein. The table has 650,000 to 800,000 distinct CDR3 sequences, over 15% seen once. The sequenced material came from blood, either unsorted or a sorted T cell fraction (not recorded which). These receptor sequences come from a male donor with ankylosing spondylitis. The CDR3 runs from the conserved cysteine through the conserved F or W. D genes are given only for firm matches. Clone sizes are given selectively: once, few, many, or a class where the clone is expanded.

v_gene: TRBV7-2; d_gene: NA; abundance: few; len: 13; j_gene: TRBJ1-1; CDR3nt: TGTGCCAGCAGCTTGGATTTTTCGGCTGAAGCTTTCTTT; CDR3aa: CASSLDFSAEAFF
v_gene: TRBV6-1; d_gene: TRBD1; abundance: NA; len: 18; j_gene: TRBJ2-1; CDR3nt: TGTGCCAGCAGTCGAATTCAGGGGGTGGTAGGTTCTTACAATGAGCAGTTCTTC; CDR3aa: CASSRIQGVVGSYNEQFF
v_gene: TRBV12-3/TRBV12-4; d_gene: NA; abundance: few; len: 15; j_gene: TRBJ2-2; CDR3nt: TGTGCCAGCAGTTTAGGGTACGATTACACCGGGGAGCTGTTTTTT; CDR3aa: CASSLGYDYTGELFF
v_gene: TRBV6-2/TRBV6-3; d_gene: NA; abundance: few; len: 13; j_gene: TRBJ2-4; CDR3nt: TGTGCCAGTAAGGACGCAGCCAAAAACATTCAGTACTTC; CDR3aa: CASKDAAKNIQYF
v_gene: TRBV20-1; d_gene: TRBD1; abundance: few; len: 14; j_gene: TRBJ1-1; CDR3nt: TGCAGTGCTAGAGAGGGACAGGGGAACACTGAAGCTTTCTTT; CDR3aa: CSAREGQGNTEAFF
v_gene: TRBV20-1; d_gene: NA; abundance: few; len: 14; j_gene: TRBJ2-7; CDR3nt: TGCAGTGCTCAACGGGACCCCCAATCCTACGAGCAGTACTTC; CDR3aa: CSAQRDPQSYEQYF
v_gene: TRBV7-2; d_gene: NA; abundance: NA; len: 15; j_gene: TRBJ2-5; CDR3nt: TGTGCCAGCAGCTTATTTGGGGGGGGCCGAGAGACCCAGTACTTC; CDR3aa: CASSLFGGGRETQYF
v_gene: TRBV7-2; d_gene: TRBD2; abundance: NA; len: 15; j_gene: TRBJ2-1; CDR3nt: TGTGCCAGCAGCAAACCGGGACTAGCCCGCAATGAGCAGTTCTTC; CDR3aa: CASSKPGLARNEQFF
v_gene: TRBV6-2/TRBV6-3; d_gene: NA; abundance: NA; len: 16; j_gene: TRBJ1-1; CDR3nt: TGTGCCAGCAGTTACTCGACGGTCAACAGGAACACTGAAGCTTTCTTT; CDR3aa: CASSYSTVNRNTEAFF
v_gene: TRBV27; d_gene: TRBD2; abundance: few; len: 14; j_gene: TRBJ2-7; CDR3nt: TGTGCCAGCGCCTCGGGGACTAGCATATCCGAGCAGTACTTC; CDR3aa: CASASGTSISEQYF
v_gene: TRBV27; d_gene: TRBD2; abundance: few; len: 17; j_gene: TRBJ2-2; CDR3nt: TGTGCCAGCAGTCCGGGACTAGCTCCACCGAACACCGGGGAGCTGTTTTTT; CDR3aa: CASSPGLAPPNTGELFF
v_gene: TRBV29-1; d_gene: NA; abundance: few; len: 11; j_gene: TRBJ1-1; CDR3nt: TGCAGCGTACGGACAGACCTTGAAGCTTTCTTT; CDR3aa: CSVRTDLEAFF
v_gene: TRBV7-9; d_gene: NA; abundance: NA; len: 11; j_gene: TRBJ2-7; CDR3nt: TGTGCCAGCAGCCGAGGGTCAGGGCAGTACTTC; CDR3aa: CASSRGSGQYF
v_gene: TRBV5-1; d_gene: TRBD1; abundance: few; len: 14; j_gene: TRBJ2-7; CDR3nt: TGCGCCAGCAGCCCGGACAGGGTCGGGTACGAGCAGTACTTC; CDR3aa: CASSPDRVGYEQYF
v_gene: TRBV29-1; d_gene: TRBD2; abundance: few; len: 15; j_gene: TRBJ2-7; CDR3nt: TGCAGCGTCAGAACTCCGGGACTAGTGGTCTTCGAGCAGTACTTC; CDR3aa: CSVRTPGLVVFEQYF
v_gene: TRBV12-3/TRBV12-4; d_gene: TRBD1; abundance: NA; len: 14; j_gene: TRBJ1-2; CDR3nt: TGTGCCAGCAGGTGGACAGGGGGTGACTATGGCTACACCTTC; CDR3aa: CASRWTGGDYGYTF
v_gene: TRBV4-1; d_gene: NA; abundance: few; len: 14; j_gene: TRBJ2-1; CDR3nt: TGCGCCAGCAGCCGCCGCGACAGAGACAATGAGCAGTTCTTC; CDR3aa: CASSRRDRDNEQFF
v_gene: TRBV20-1; d_gene: TRBD1; abundance: NA; len: 14; j_gene: TRBJ1-2; CDR3nt: TGCAGTGCTGAGGCAACAGGGGGCGGTGATGGCTACACCTTC; CDR3aa: CSAEATGGGDGYTF
v_gene: TRBV5-1; d_gene: NA; abundance: few; len: 17; j_gene: TRBJ2-2; CDR3nt: TGCGCCAGCAGCTTTGGCAGGGTGGCCTCGAACACCGGGGAGCTGTTTTTT; CDR3aa: CASSFGRVASNTGELFF
v_gene: TRBV12-3/TRBV12-4; d_gene: NA; abundance: many; len: 12; j_gene: TRBJ2-4; CDR3nt: TGTGCCAGCAGTTTAGCGGGGGACATTCAGTACTTC; CDR3aa: CASSLAGDIQYF
v_gene: TRBV7-9; d_gene: TRBD1; abundance: NA; len: 15; j_gene: TRBJ1-2; CDR3nt: TGTGCCAGCAGCTCACTGGGACAGGGGCTGTATGGCTACACCTTC; CDR3aa: CASSSLGQGLYGYTF
v_gene: TRBV11-2; d_gene: NA; abundance: NA; len: 14; j_gene: TRBJ2-1; CDR3nt: TGTGCCAGCAGCCGGGTTCCCCCTTTTAAGGAGCAGTTCTTC; CDR3aa: CASSRVPPFKEQFF
v_gene: TRBV4-3; d_gene: TRBD1; abundance: many; len: 16; j_gene: TRBJ1-4; CDR3nt: TGCGCCAGCAGCCCACAGACAGGGTTCACTAATGAAAAACTGTTTTTT; CDR3aa: CASSPQTGFTNEKLFF
v_gene: TRBV27; d_gene: NA; abundance: NA; len: 12; j_gene: TRBJ1-3; CDR3nt: TGTGCCAGATCATTCCGAGGAAACACCATATATTTT; CDR3aa: CARSFRGNTIYF
v_gene: TRBV4-1; d_gene: NA; abundance: NA; len: 12; j_gene: TRBJ1-4; CDR3nt: TGCGCCAGCAGTCGCGGTCTCGAAAAACTGTTTTTT; CDR3aa: CASSRGLEKLFF
v_gene: TRBV15; d_gene: TRBD2; abundance: few; len: 14; j_gene: TRBJ2-7; CDR3nt: TGTGCCACCAGCAGAGGGGGAGGGACGGATGAGCAGTACTTC; CDR3aa: CATSRGGGTDEQYF
v_gene: TRBV6-1; d_gene: TRBD1; abundance: many; len: 16; j_gene: TRBJ1-5; CDR3nt: TGTGCCAGCAGGGTGGGGGACAGCACACGCAATCAGCCCCAGCATTTT; CDR3aa: CASRVGDSTRNQPQHF
v_gene: TRBV7-9; d_gene: TRBD2; abundance: few; len: 15; j_gene: TRBJ2-1; CDR3nt: TGTGCCAGCAGCTTCTCTAGCGGGGGAGGATATGAGCAGTTCTTC; CDR3aa: CASSFSSGGGYEQFF
v_gene: TRBV28; d_gene: NA; abundance: few; len: 15; j_gene: TRBJ2-7; CDR3nt: TGTGCCAGCAGCAAAGACAGGCCCACAACTAGGGAGCAGTACTTC; CDR3aa: CASSKDRPTTREQYF
v_gene: TRBV29-1; d_gene: NA; abundance: NA; len: 10; j_gene: TRBJ2-5; CDR3nt: TGCAGCGTTGAGGAAGAGACCCAGTACTTC; CDR3aa: CSVEEETQYF
v_gene: TRBV20-1; d_gene: NA; abundance: NA; len: 12; j_gene: TRBJ2-5; CDR3nt: TGCAGTGCTAGTAACGTACAAGAGACCCAGTACTTC; CDR3aa: CSASNVQETQYF
v_gene: TRBV28; d_gene: NA; abundance: NA; len: 15; j_gene: TRBJ2-7; CDR3nt: TGTGCCAGCAGCATAACCCGGTACAGCAAGTACGAGCAGTACTTC; CDR3aa: CASSITRYSKYEQYF
v_gene: TRBV5-5; d_gene: TRBD2; abundance: few; len: 16; j_gene: TRBJ2-3; CDR3nt: TGTGCCAGCAGCTTTCGGGGGGGCCGGGGCACAGATACGCAGTATTTT; CDR3aa: CASSFRGGRGTDTQYF
v_gene: TRBV12-3/TRBV12-4; d_gene: TRBD2; abundance: few; len: 15; j_gene: TRBJ2-1; CDR3nt: TGTGCCAGCAGTAAGACCGGGACTACCTACAATGAGCAGTTCTTC; CDR3aa: CASSKTGTTYNEQFF
v_gene: TRBV2; d_gene: NA; abundance: few; len: 12; j_gene: TRBJ1-1; CDR3nt: TGTGCCAGCAGCAGACAGTTCCTTGAAGCTTTCTTT; CDR3aa: CASSRQFLEAFF
v_gene: TRBV15; d_gene: NA; abundance: NA; len: 13; j_gene: TRBJ2-1; CDR3nt: TGTGCCACCAGCAGAGAACCCACGGATGAGCAGTTCTTC; CDR3aa: CATSREPTDEQFF
v_gene: TRBV20-1; d_gene: NA; abundance: few; len: 15; j_gene: TRBJ1-6; CDR3nt: TGCAGTGCTACCTTAGAGGGGGAGGTGGGGTCACCCCTCCACTTT; CDR3aa: CSATLEGEVGSPLHF
v_gene: TRBV20-1; d_gene: NA; abundance: few; len: 16; j_gene: TRBJ2-7; CDR3nt: TGCAGTGCTAGAGATCTGGAGGGTTCGGAGGGTGGCGAGCAGTACTTC; CDR3aa: CSARDLEGSEGGEQYF
v_gene: TRBV5-1; d_gene: NA; abundance: NA; len: 16; j_gene: TRBJ2-1; CDR3nt: TGCGCCAGCTTTAGCACCCCCGACCCCTCCTACAATGAGCAGTTCTTC; CDR3aa: CASFSTPDPSYNEQFF
v_gene: TRBV5-1; d_gene: TRBD1; abundance: NA; len: 15; j_gene: TRBJ2-1; CDR3nt: TGCGCCAGCAGCCTAGGGACAGGGTATTCAGGCGAGCAGTTCTTC; CDR3aa: CASSLGTGYSGEQFF
v_gene: TRBV7-8; d_gene: NA; abundance: few; len: 13; j_gene: TRBJ2-1; CDR3nt: TGTGCCAGCAGCTTTATTCGCACCAATGAGCAGTTCTTC; CDR3aa: CASSFIRTNEQFF
v_gene: TRBV7-3; d_gene: TRBD2; abundance: NA; len: 15; j_gene: TRBJ2-7; CDR3nt: TGTGCCAGCAGCCCTATAGCGGGGCCCTCCTACGAGCAGTACTTC; CDR3aa: CASSPIAGPSYEQYF
v_gene: TRBV2; d_gene: TRBD2; abundance: few; len: 15; j_gene: TRBJ2-3; CDR3nt: TGTGCCAGCAGCCGGGGAGCGGGGGAGGGAGATACGCAGTATTTT; CDR3aa: CASSRGAGEGDTQYF
v_gene: TRBV12-3/TRBV12-4; d_gene: NA; abundance: few; len: 14; j_gene: TRBJ1-6; CDR3nt: TGTGCCAGCAGTTTCAGTGGAGCTAATTCACCCCTCCACTTT; CDR3aa: CASSFSGANSPLHF
v_gene: TRBV7-2; d_gene: NA; abundance: many; len: 11; j_gene: TRBJ2-7; CDR3nt: TGTGCCAGCAGCTTAGTGGCAGAGCAGTACTTC; CDR3aa: CASSLVAEQYF
v_gene: TRBV28; d_gene: TRBD2; abundance: NA; len: 16; j_gene: TRBJ2-4; CDR3nt: TGTGCCAGCAGTACCTTAGCGGGACCGGGCAAAAACATTCAGTACTTC; CDR3aa: CASSTLAGPGKNIQYF